This T cell receptor (beta chain) was captured in a study of T cell repertoires in cytomegalovirus infection. Study at large: Used in the study were CMV epitopes, some recently identified and HLA-C-restricted, others well-studied and HLA-B-restricted. CMV infection together with matching HLA type was indicated by public TCR beta signatures.

In regard to this clonotype: As yet, its antigen is unknown.

This CDR3 region has 14 residues. Germline CDR1 is MNHEY and CDR2 is SVGEGT. Trimming shortened V by 0 bases and J by 3 bases, and 8 bases separated the two germline ends. TCRdb reprocessed the reads with MiXCR, giving one entry per CDR3 protein. The sample lists roughly 800,000 distinct CDR3 sequences; under 35% were seen once. The sequence derives from a human donor in good health (CMV status not recorded). Some clones in this sample may be carry-over from other donors' samples. This sample comprised cultured CD8+ T cells from PBMCs, obtained from culture after CMV antigen stimulation. This sequence joins TRBV6-2 or TRBV6-3 and TRBJ1-1, with no clear D. For the CDR3, the DNA is TGTGCCAGCAGTTACTCGGGAGGCCACACTGAAGCTTTCTTT. This translates into CASSYSGGHTEAFF.